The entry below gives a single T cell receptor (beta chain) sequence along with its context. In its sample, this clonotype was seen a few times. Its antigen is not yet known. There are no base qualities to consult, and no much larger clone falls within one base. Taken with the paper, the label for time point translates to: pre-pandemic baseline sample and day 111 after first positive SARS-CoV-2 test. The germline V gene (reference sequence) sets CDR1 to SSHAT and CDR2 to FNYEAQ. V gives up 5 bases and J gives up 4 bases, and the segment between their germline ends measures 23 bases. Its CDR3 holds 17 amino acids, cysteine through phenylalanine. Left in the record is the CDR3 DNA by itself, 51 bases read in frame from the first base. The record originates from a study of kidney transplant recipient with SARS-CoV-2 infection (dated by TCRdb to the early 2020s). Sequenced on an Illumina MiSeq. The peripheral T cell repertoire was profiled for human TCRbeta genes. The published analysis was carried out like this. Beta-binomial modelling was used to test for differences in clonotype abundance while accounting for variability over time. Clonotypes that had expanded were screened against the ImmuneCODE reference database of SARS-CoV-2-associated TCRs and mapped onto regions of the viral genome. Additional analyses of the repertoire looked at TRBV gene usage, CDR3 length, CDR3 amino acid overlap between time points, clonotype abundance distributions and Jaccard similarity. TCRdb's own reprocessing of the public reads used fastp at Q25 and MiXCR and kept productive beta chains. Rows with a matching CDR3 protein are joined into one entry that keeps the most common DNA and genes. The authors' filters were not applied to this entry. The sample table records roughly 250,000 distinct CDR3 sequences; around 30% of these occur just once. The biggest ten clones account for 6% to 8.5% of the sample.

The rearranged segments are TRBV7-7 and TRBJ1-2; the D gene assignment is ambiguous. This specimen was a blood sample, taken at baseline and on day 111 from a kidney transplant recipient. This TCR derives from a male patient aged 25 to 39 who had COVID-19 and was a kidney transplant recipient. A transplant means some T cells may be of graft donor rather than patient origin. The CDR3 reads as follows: CASSTHYKCRKTYGYTF. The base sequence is TGTGCCAGCAGCACCCATTATAAGTGCCGAAAGACCTATGGCTACACCTTC.